These 16 T cell receptor beta chains were all obtained from the same sample, sequenced in a study of T cell responses to AZD1222 COVID-19 vaccine. Assay: immunoSEQ multiplex PCR; the TCRdb copy retains only in-frame clones and omits some. The sample shows roughly 150,000 clones, roughly 88% of them seen only once. Source: peripheral blood, taken on day 0 of MenACWY control vaccination. The receptors shown here come from an adult in good health.

V usage is TRBV6-4 and J usage is TRBJ1-6; D is unclear. There are 15 residues in the CDR3. Per germline, CDR1 MRHNA and CDR2 SNTAGT. The V gene lost 0 bases and the J gene lost 6 bases, with 9 bases spanning the gap. CDR3 DNA: TGTGCCAGCAGTGACTCTGAGGGTACTAATTCACCCCTCCACTTT. It yields the protein CASSDSEGTNSPLHF.

V and J are TRBV5-1 and TRBJ1-1; possible D gene TRBD1, 6 bases. With 5 bases removed from V and 1 base from J, the gap between germline ends came to 12 bases. The CDR3 runs 14 residues. Per germline, CDR1 SGHRS and CDR2 YFSETQ. The CDR3 here is CASRPTGSNTEAFF. As DNA, the CDR3 is TGCGCCAGCAGACCAACAGGGTCGAACACTGAAGCTTTCTTT.

This clone has a single count. J is TRBJ1-2 and V is TRBV27; D possibly corresponds to TRBD1 (6 bases). Germline V lookup: CDR1 MNHEY, CDR2 SMNVEV (reference sequence). V was shortened by 3 bases and J by 5 bases, with 16 bases between the two germline ends. The CDR3 has 15 amino acids. The CDR3 DNA sequence: TGTGCCAGCAGTTTGCGTTTCGGACAGAATTATGGCTACACCTTC. Translated, it gives CASSLRFGQNYGYTF.

This chain uses TRBV13 with TRBJ2-7; the D is unclear. From germline, CDR1 is PRHDT and CDR2 FYEKMQ (reference sequence). Trimming left V 1 base short and J 5 bases short, with 9 bases between. This CDR3 region has 13 residues. The CDR3 bases are TGTGCCAGCAGCTTAGAAACGGTTCACGAGCAGTACTTC. It yields the protein CASSLETVHEQYF.

This chain joins TRBV10-1 and TRBJ1-1; unclear D gene. V lost 4 bases, J lost 5 bases, and 8 bases lay in between. The CDR3 has 12 amino acids. Looked up from germline, CDR1 is WNHNN and CDR2 is SYGVQD (reference sequence). For the CDR3, the DNA is TGCGCCAGCAGTGCAGGTGGGACTGAAGCTTTCTTT. Its protein product is CASSAGGTEAFF.

V and J are TRBV5-1 and TRBJ1-1, with D tentatively TRBD1 (6 bases). Looked up from germline, CDR1 is SGHRS and CDR2 is YFSETQ. Trimming shortened V by 2 bases and J by 0 bases, and 14 bases separated the two germline ends. The CDR3 is 16 amino acids. The CDR3 is CASSLQGMGVNTEAFF. DNA for the CDR3: TGCGCCAGCAGCTTACAGGGAATGGGGGTGAACACTGAAGCTTTCTTT.

The V and J genes are TRBV5-1 and TRBJ1-1; weak D call: TRBD1 (6 bases). V was cut by 0 bases and J by 4 bases, with 13 bases left in between. CDR1 is SGHRS and CDR2 is YFSETQ in the germline V gene. This CDR3 has 15 amino acids. CDR3 protein: CASSLDRAGGTEAFF. CDR3 coding DNA: TGCGCCAGCAGCTTGGACAGGGCGGGGGGCACTGAAGCTTTCTTT.

This clone appeared once. The rearrangement joins TRBV27 to TRBJ1-1; no clear D gene. Germline V lookup: CDR1 MNHEY, CDR2 SMNVEV (reference sequence). V lost 7 bases and J lost 1, with 10 bases in between. The CDR3 contains 13 residues. The CDR3 protein is CASTSWGNTEAFF. The DNA of the CDR3 is TGTGCCAGCACTTCATGGGGGAACACTGAAGCTTTCTTT.

This clone came up a few times. This chain uses TRBV5-4 with TRBJ2-3; 9 nucleotides align to TRBD1. CDR3 size: 15 residues. V shed 4 bases, J shed 7 bases, and the junction held 10 bases outside the gene matches. Germline values: CDR1 SGHNT, CDR2 YYREEE (reference sequence). CDR3 nucleotide sequence: TGTGCCAGCAGCACCGGACAGGGGAGCATGAATACGCAGTATTTT. It codes for CASSTGQGSMNTQYF.

The V and J genes are TRBV18 and TRBJ2-7; D is possibly TRBD2 (5 bases). V was cut by 3 bases and J by 3 bases, with 6 bases left in between. CDR1 is KGHSH and CDR2 is LQKENI in the germline V gene. The CDR3 is 12 residues long. The CDR3, as DNA: TGTGCCAGCTCACCCCGGGACTACGAGCAGTACTTC. Translated, it gives CASSPRDYEQYF. The entire variable domain, with the rest obtained from reference TRBV18 and TRBJ2-7, is as follows: NAGVMQNPRHLVRRRGQEARLRCSPMKGHSHVYWYRQLPEEGLKFMVYLQKENIIDESGMPKERFSAEFPKEGPSILRIQQVVRGDSAAYFCASSPRDYEQYFGPGTRLTVT.

The chain combines TRBV4-1 with TRBJ1-1, with D perhaps matching TRBD1 (5 bases). The CDR3 loop spans 14 amino acids. Germline V gene sequence: CDR1 MGHRA, CDR2 YSYEKL. The V end lost 4 bases, the J end lost 5 bases, and 14 bases lay between the germline ends. The CDR3 DNA sequence: TGCGCCAGCAGCCCTGGCAGGGAAAGGACTGAAGCTTTCTTT. This sequence encodes CASSPGRERTEAFF.

CDR3 in amino acids: CASSSLAGGNEQFF. The CDR3 DNA is TGCGCCAGCAGCTCTTTAGCGGGGGGAAATGAGCAGTTCTTC. V usage is TRBV5-1 and J usage is TRBJ2-1; 10 positions match TRBD2. Germline lookup yields CDR1 SGHRS and CDR2 YFSETQ. V was pared by 3 bases and J by 7 bases, with 4 bases of the junction left unmatched. CDR3 length equals 14 residues.

V is TRBV28 and J is TRBJ2-7, with D possibly TRBD2 on 5 matching bases. The germline CDR1 and CDR2 sequences are MDHEN and SYDVKM. Trimming removed 8 bases at V and 5 bases at J, with 10 bases between. The CDR3 covers 11 residues. CDR3 sequence: CASARRDEQYF. The CDR3 nucleotides read TGTGCCAGCGCAAGGCGGGACGAGCAGTACTTC.

The V gene is TRBV9, the J gene TRBJ1-2; D might be TRBD1 (5 bases). From germline, CDR1 is SGDLS and CDR2 YYNGEE. The V end lost 0 bases, the J end lost 2 bases, and 8 bases lay between the germline ends. CDR3 length equals 14 residues. Here the CDR3 reads CASSVGAGNYGYTF. CDR3 nucleotide sequence: TGTGCCAGCAGCGTAGGTGCAGGGAACTATGGCTACACCTTC.

This clone was counted only a few times. The CDR3 spells CASSQDYSLGTGELFF. In nucleotides, the CDR3 is TGTGCCAGCAGCCAAGATTACTCCCTAGGGACCGGGGAGCTGTTTTTT. The chain has TRBV4-2 and TRBJ2-2; D is undetermined. Per germline, CDR1 LGHNA and CDR2 YNFKEQ. The CDR3 consists of 16 residues. V dropped 0 bases and J dropped 5 bases, with 13 bases sitting between them.

This chain joins TRBV12-3 or TRBV12-4 and TRBJ1-2; 8 nucleotides match TRBD1. V dropped 5 bases and J dropped 6; count of bases not matched to a gene: 5. The CDR3 is made up of 13 amino acids. This CDR3 is CASSTQGAHGYTF. The CDR3 DNA is TGTGCCAGCAGTACCCAGGGGGCGCATGGCTACACCTTC.